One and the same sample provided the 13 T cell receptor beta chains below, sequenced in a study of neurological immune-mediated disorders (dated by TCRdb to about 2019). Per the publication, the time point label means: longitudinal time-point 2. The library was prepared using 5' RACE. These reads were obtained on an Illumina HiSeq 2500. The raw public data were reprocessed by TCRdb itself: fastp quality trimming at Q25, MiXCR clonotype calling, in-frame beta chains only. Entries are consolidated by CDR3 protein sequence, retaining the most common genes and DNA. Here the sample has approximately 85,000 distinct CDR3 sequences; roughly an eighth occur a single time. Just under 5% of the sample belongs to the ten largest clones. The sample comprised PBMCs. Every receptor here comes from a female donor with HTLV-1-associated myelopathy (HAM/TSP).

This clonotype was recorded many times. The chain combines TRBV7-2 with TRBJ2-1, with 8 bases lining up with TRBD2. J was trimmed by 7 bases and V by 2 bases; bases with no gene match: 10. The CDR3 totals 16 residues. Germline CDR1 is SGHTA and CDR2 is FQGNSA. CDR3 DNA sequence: TGTGCCAGCAGCTTACGGGGGGGCTTAGTTAAGAATGAGCAGTTCTTC. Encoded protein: CASSLRGGLVKNEQFF.

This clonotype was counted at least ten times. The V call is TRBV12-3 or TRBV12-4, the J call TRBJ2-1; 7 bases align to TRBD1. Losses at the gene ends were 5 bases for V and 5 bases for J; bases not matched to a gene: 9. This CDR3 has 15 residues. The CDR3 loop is CASSLIQGTHNEQFF. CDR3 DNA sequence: TGTGCCAGCAGTCTCATACAGGGGACGCACAATGAGCAGTTCTTC.

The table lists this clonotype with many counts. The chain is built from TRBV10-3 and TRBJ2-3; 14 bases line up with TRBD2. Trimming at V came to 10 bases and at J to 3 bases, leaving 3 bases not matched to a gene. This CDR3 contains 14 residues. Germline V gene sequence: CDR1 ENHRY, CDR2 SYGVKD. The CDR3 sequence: CATRTSGGTDTQYF. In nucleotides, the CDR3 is TGTGCCACCCGGACTAGCGGGGGGACAGATACGCAGTATTTT.

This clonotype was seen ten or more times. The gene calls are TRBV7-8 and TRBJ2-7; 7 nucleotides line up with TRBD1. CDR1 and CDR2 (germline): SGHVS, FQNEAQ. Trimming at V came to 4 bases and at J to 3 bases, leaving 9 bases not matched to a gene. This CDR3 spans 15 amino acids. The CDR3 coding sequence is TGTGCCAGCAGCTCGGACAGGTTTGGTCACTACGAGCAGTACTTC. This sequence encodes CASSSDRFGHYEQYF.

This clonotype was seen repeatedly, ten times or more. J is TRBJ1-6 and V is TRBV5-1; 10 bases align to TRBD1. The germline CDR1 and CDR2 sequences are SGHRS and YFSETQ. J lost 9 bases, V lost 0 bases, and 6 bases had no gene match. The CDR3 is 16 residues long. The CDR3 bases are TGCGCCAGCAGCTTGGTCGGACAGGGGGAATCTTCACCCCTCCACTTT. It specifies CASSLVGQGESSPLHF.

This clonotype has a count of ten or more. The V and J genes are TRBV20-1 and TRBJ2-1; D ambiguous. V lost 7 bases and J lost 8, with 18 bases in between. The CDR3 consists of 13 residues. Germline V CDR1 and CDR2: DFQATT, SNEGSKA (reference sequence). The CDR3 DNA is TGCAGTGTATGGACCGAGCCCCCCGATGAGCAGTTCTTC. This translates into CSVWTEPPDEQFF.

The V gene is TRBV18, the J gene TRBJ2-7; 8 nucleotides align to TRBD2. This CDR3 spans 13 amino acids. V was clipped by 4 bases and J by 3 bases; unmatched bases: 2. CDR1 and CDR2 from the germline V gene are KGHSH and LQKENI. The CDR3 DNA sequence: TGTGCCAGCTCACTGGGACTAGACTACGAGCAGTACTTC. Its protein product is CASSLGLDYEQYF.

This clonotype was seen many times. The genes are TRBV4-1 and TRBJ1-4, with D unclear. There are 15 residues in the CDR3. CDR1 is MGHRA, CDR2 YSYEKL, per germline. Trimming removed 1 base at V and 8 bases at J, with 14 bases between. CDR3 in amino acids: CASSQGGNTVEKLFF. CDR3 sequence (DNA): TGCGCCAGCAGCCAAGGAGGGAATACGGTCGAAAAACTGTTTTTT.

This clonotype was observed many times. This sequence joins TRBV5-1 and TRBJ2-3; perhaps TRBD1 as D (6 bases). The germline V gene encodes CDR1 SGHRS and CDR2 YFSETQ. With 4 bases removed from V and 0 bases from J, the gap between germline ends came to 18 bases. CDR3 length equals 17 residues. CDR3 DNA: TGCGCCAGCAGCAGACACAGGGAAGTAGGGAGCACAGATACGCAGTATTTT. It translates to CASSRHREVGSTDTQYF.

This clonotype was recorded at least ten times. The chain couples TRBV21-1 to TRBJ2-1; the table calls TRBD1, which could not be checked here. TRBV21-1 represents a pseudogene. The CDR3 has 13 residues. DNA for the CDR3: TGTGCCAGCAGCACCCGCCGGGCTCACCCACAGTTCTTC. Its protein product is CASSTRRAHPQFF.

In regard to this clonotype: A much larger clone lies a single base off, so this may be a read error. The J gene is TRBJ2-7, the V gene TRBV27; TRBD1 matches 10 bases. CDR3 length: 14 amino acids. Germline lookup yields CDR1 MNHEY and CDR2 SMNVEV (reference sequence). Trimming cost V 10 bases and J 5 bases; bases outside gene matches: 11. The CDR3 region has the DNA TGTGCCAACAGAACGGGGACAGGGGTCCACGAGCAGTACTTC. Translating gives CANRTGTGVHEQYF.

The CDR3 loop reads CASSLERGGSYEQYF. For the CDR3, the DNA is TGCGCCAGCAGCTTGGAGCGGGGGGGATCCTACGAGCAGTACTTC. The chain uses TRBV5-1 and TRBJ2-7; 10 nucleotides align to TRBD2. Germline trimming cut 0 bases from V and 1 base from J; bases unmatched to any gene: 1. This CDR3 spans 15 amino acids. Germline lookup yields CDR1 SGHRS and CDR2 YFSETQ.

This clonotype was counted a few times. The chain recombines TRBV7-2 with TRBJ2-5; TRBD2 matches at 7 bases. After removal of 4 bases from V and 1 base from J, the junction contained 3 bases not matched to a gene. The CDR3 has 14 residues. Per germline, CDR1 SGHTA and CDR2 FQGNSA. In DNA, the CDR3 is TGTGCCAGCAGCTACCAGCGGGGCCAAGAGACCCAGTACTTC. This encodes CASSYQRGQETQYF.